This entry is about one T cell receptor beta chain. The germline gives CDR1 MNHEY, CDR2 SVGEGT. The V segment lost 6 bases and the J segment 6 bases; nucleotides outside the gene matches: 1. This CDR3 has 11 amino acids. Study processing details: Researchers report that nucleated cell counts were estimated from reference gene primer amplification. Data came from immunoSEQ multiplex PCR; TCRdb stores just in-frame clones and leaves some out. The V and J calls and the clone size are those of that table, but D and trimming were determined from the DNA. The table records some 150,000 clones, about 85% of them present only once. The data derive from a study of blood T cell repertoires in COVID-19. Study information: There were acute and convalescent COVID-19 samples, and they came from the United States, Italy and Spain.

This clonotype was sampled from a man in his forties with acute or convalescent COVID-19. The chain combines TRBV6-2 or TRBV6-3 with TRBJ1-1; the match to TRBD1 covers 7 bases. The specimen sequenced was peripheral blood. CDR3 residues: CASSQGAEAFF. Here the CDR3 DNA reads TGTGCCAGCAGCCAGGGGGCTGAAGCTTTCTTT.